The 24 T cell receptor beta chains reported below all come from one sample, sequenced in a study of Graves' ophthalmopathy and Graves' hyperthyroidism. Amplified material comprised TCR beta CDR3 regions derived from RNA transcripts. HTBI-primed RT-PCR formed the first round, and a multiplex PCR formed the second. TCRdb independently ran MiXCR on the multiplex PCR reads; one entry per CDR3 protein. The top ten hold 5.5% to 7% of the sample, which has hundreds of thousands of distinct CDR3 sequences, less than 20% seen once. Input material: peripheral blood. These TCRs come from a woman in her late teens or twenties with stable Graves' hyperthyroidism.

The rearrangement uses TRBV2 and TRBJ2-4; perhaps TRBD2 as D (5 bases). CDR1 and CDR2 (germline): SNHLY, FYNNEI. There are 11 residues in the CDR3. V lost 5 bases, J lost 10 bases, and 9 bases lay in between. CDR3 DNA: TGTGCCAGCAGTAAGGACTTGATTCAGTACTTC. This encodes CASSKDLIQYF.

The sample holds many counts of this clonotype. The rearrangement joins TRBV7-2 to TRBJ2-7, with 8 bases fitting TRBD2. The junction had 4 bases not matched to a gene; V was cut back by 0 bases and J by 3 bases. In germline, CDR1 is SGHTA, CDR2 FQGNSA. The CDR3 spans 15 residues. The CDR3 sequence is CASSLAGGGLYEQYF. Here the CDR3 DNA reads TGTGCCAGCAGCTTAGCTGGCGGGGGGCTCTACGAGCAGTACTTC. Full variable domain (missing parts from reference TRBV7-2 and TRBJ2-7): GAGVSQSPSNKVTEKGKDVELRCDPISGHTALYWYRQSLGQGLEFLIYFQGNSAPDKSGLPSDRFSAERTGGSVSTLTIQRTQQEDSAVYLCASSLAGGGLYEQYFGPGTRLTVT.

The table lists this clonotype with many counts. The chain uses TRBV6-5 and TRBJ2-7; 10 positions match TRBD1. The CDR3 runs 15 residues. The V and J ends lost 6 bases and 5 bases, in that order; junction bases with no gene match: 10. The germline V gene has CDR1 MNHEY and CDR2 SVGAGI. CDR3 nucleotide sequence: TGTGCCAGCAGCCACGCAAGGACAGGGGGAAACGAGCAGTACTTC. Its protein product is CASSHARTGGNEQYF.

This clonotype was seen at least ten times. The chain recombines TRBV4-1 with TRBJ1-1; D gene uncertain. From germline, CDR1 is MGHRA and CDR2 YSYEKL. This CDR3 is built from 14 residues. The V end lost 5 bases, the J end lost 0 bases, and 10 bases lay between the germline ends. The CDR3 DNA follows: TGCGCCAGCAGCATTGTGGCAGTGAACACTGAAGCTTTCTTT. Its translation is CASSIVAVNTEAFF.

This clonotype was picked up many times. The chain is built from TRBV7-9 and TRBJ2-5, with D tentatively TRBD1 (5 bases). The CDR3 has 13 amino acids. V dropped 5 bases and J dropped 5 bases, with 12 bases sitting between them. The germline CDR1 and CDR2 sequences are SEHNR and FQNEAQ (reference sequence). The CDR3 sequence: CASSRQMSETQYF. The CDR3, as DNA: TGTGCCAGCAGCCGACAGATGTCGGAGACCCAGTACTTC.

This clonotype was seen ten or more times. The chain combines TRBV6-2 or TRBV6-3 with TRBJ2-5, with D perhaps TRBD1 or TRBD2 (6 bases each). CDR1 is MNHEY and CDR2 is SVGEGT in the germline V gene. The V end was cut by 4 bases, the J end by 0 bases, with 21 bases between. This CDR3 has 18 amino acids. The DNA for the CDR3 is TGTGCCAGCAGTTCCGAGAGGGGGGCTTATCAATACCAAGAGACCCAGTACTTC. Protein product: CASSSERGAYQYQETQYF.

This clonotype occurred many times. The gene calls are TRBV11-1 and TRBJ2-7, with D possibly matching TRBD1 (7 bases). The V gene lost 5 bases and the J gene lost 1 base, with 18 bases spanning the gap. CDR1 is SGHAT, CDR2 FQDESV, per germline (reference sequence). The CDR3 extends over 16 amino acids. The CDR3 DNA sequence: TGTGCCAGCAGCACCCGCTTGCAGGGGGGATCCTACGAGCAGTACTTC. As protein: CASSTRLQGGSYEQYF. Drawing the rest from reference TRBV11-1 and TRBJ2-7, the complete variable domain is EAEVAQSPRYKITEKSQAVAFWCDPISGHATLYWYRQILGQGPELLVQFQDESVVDDSQLPKDRFSAERLKGVDSTLKIQPAELGDSAMYLCASSTRLQGGSYEQYFGPGTRLTVT.

The chain joins TRBV6-5 to TRBJ2-7, with 8 nucleotides matching TRBD1. V gave up 5 bases and J gave up 5 bases; unmatched junction bases: 14. The CDR3 contains 16 residues. Germline V lookup: CDR1 MNHEY, CDR2 SVGAGI. The CDR3 loop reads CASSHTSRTGRDEQYF. In DNA, the CDR3 is TGTGCCAGCAGTCACACATCAAGGACAGGGCGGGACGAGCAGTACTTC.

This clonotype occurred many times. Written as DNA, the CDR3 is TGCGCCAGCAGCTCGCCCGGGACAGGGGGCGTCGGAGGACGAGAGACCCAGTACTTC. This codes for CASSSPGTGGVGGRETQYF. This chain connects TRBV5-1 to TRBJ2-5; 12 positions match TRBD1. Germline CDR1 reads SGHRS; CDR2 reads YFSETQ. V was pared by 3 bases and J by 4 bases, with 16 bases of the junction left unmatched. The CDR3 contains 19 residues.

This clonotype was seen ten or more times. The chain recombines TRBV12-3 or TRBV12-4 with TRBJ2-5, with 13 bases matching TRBD2. The CDR3 consists of 15 residues. V trimming: 1 base; J trimming: 4 bases; junction bases outside the gene matches: 0. The CDR3 here is CASSLGTSGRETQYF. CDR3 DNA sequence: TGTGCCAGCAGTTTAGGGACTAGCGGGAGAGAGACCCAGTACTTC.

This clonotype was observed many times. V is TRBV19 and J is TRBJ1-1, with D unresolved. CDR3 length: 13 amino acids. Germline V lookup: CDR1 LNHDA, CDR2 SQIVND (reference sequence). Between the trimmed V and J ends, which lost 3 bases and 1 base, there was a span of 6 bases. The CDR3 here is CASSIRRNTEAFF. The DNA for the CDR3 is TGTGCCAGTAGTATTCGGAGGAACACTGAAGCTTTCTTT.

Only a few counts were recorded for this clonotype. This CDR3 is CASSCDRFSPLHF. The CDR3 bases are TGCGCCAGCAGCTGTGACAGGTTTTCACCCCTCCACTTT. This chain connects TRBV4-1 to TRBJ1-6; D may be TRBD1 (6 bases). Germline CDR1 is MGHRA and CDR2 is YSYEKL. Trimming shortened V by 5 bases and J by 9 bases, and 11 bases separated the two germline ends. The CDR3 length is 13 residues.

This clonotype has ten or more counts. This rearrangement joins TRBV29-1 to TRBJ1-3, with 7 bases that match TRBD1. V was pared by 7 bases and J by 1 base, with 4 bases of the junction left unmatched. CDR3 size: 13 residues. Per germline, CDR1 SQVTM and CDR2 ANQGSEA. The CDR3 reads CSALTGSGNTIYF. CDR3 nucleotide sequence: TGCAGCGCTTTGACAGGGTCTGGAAACACCATATATTTT.

This clonotype was seen ten or more times. The chain combines TRBV6-1 with TRBJ1-1; no firm D call. V was shortened by 1 base and J by 4 bases, with 7 bases between the two germline ends. Germline values: CDR1 MNHNS, CDR2 SASEGT. The CDR3 is 13 amino acids. DNA of the CDR3: TGTGCCAGCAGTGAAGGTTCAGCCACTGAAGCTTTCTTT. It yields the protein CASSEGSATEAFF.

This clonotype was observed at least ten times. The rearrangement links TRBV7-3 to TRBJ1-2; a weak D match, TRBD1 (5 bases). The CDR3 contains 15 residues. Trimming left V 5 bases short and J 1 base short, with 14 bases between. The germline V gene has CDR1 SGHTA and CDR2 FQGTGA. The CDR3 loop reads CASSPGGADNYGYTF. Here the CDR3 DNA reads TGTGCCAGCAGCCCCGGAGGGGCAGATAACTATGGCTACACCTTC.

This clonotype was detected a few times. The CDR3 is CASSYPGATQYF. The CDR3 DNA reads as TGTGCCAGCAGTTACCCTGGGGCGACGCAGTATTTT. The V call is TRBV6-2 or TRBV6-3, the J call TRBJ2-3; possibly TRBD1 for D (5 bases). V was pared by 2 bases and J by 9 bases, with 9 bases between. The germline V gene encodes CDR1 MNHEY and CDR2 SVGEGT. This CDR3 has 12 amino acids.

This clonotype was detected many times. This chain connects TRBV20-1 to TRBJ1-5; D gene unclear. CDR1 DFQATT and CDR2 SNEGSKA come from the germline V gene (reference sequence). Trimming stripped 0 bases from V and 0 bases from J, with 6 bases between. CDR3 length equals 14 residues. The chain's CDR3 is CSARDPLSNQPQHF. CDR3 coding DNA: TGCAGTGCTAGAGACCCCCTTAGCAATCAGCCCCAGCATTTT.

The gene calls are TRBV28 and TRBJ2-7; no reliable D call. The V gene's germline CDR1 is MDHEN and CDR2 SYDVKM. Trimming left V 6 bases short and J 4 bases short, with 7 bases between. This CDR3 has 11 residues. The CDR3 nucleotides read TGTGCCAGCAGGCACCTATACGAGCAGTACTTC. Translation: CASRHLYEQYF.

The sample holds a few counts of this clonotype. The V call is TRBV12-3 or TRBV12-4, the J call TRBJ1-3; no definite D call. V dropped 4 bases and J dropped 7 bases, with 14 bases sitting between them. This CDR3 is 14 amino acids long. The CDR3 DNA reads TGTGCCAGCAGTTCCTCCACGGGCAGGAACACCATATATTTT. Protein product: CASSSSTGRNTIYF.

The chain combines TRBV6-1 with TRBJ1-2, with D unresolved. The CDR3 length is 13 residues. In germline, CDR1 is MNHNS, CDR2 SASEGT. Trimming cost V 6 bases and J 1 base, with 9 bases left between them. The CDR3: CASRGGFNYGYTF. The CDR3 DNA sequence: TGTGCCAGCAGGGGAGGATTTAACTATGGCTACACCTTC.

This clonotype has only a few counts. This chain uses TRBV28 with TRBJ1-1; tentative D call: TRBD1 (5 bases). The length of the CDR3 is 16 residues. Germline CDR1 is MDHEN and CDR2 is SYDVKM. V lost 6 bases, J lost 3 bases, and 20 bases lay in between. Written as DNA, the CDR3 is TGTGCCAGCAGCTCCTCGCTCCAGGGTCTCGACACTGAAGCTTTCTTT. It translates to CASSSSLQGLDTEAFF.

This clonotype was counted many times. V gene TRBV12-3 or TRBV12-4 combines with J gene TRBJ2-7; D might be TRBD2 (5 bases). The CDR3 loop spans 13 amino acids. V lost 2 bases and J lost 9, with 14 bases in between. CDR3 in DNA: TGTGCCAGCAGTTTAAAGCTAGCTTCGGTGCAGTACTTC. Residues: CASSLKLASVQYF.

In its sample, this clonotype was seen a few times. The chain couples TRBV5-1 to TRBJ2-5; 9 bases match TRBD2. Germline V gene data show CDR1 as SGHRS and CDR2 as YFSETQ. The CDR3 contains 14 residues. Trimming removed 4 bases from V and 2 bases from J; junction bases left unmatched: 3. CDR3 bases: TGCGCCAGCAGCGCCGCGGGGGGGCAAGAGACCCAGTACTTC. It yields the protein CASSAAGGQETQYF.

The chain has TRBV2 and TRBJ2-5; 7 bases line up with TRBD1. The germline CDR1 and CDR2 sequences are SNHLY and FYNNEI. There are 13 residues in the CDR3. J was trimmed by 6 bases and V by 4 bases; bases with no gene match: 5. CDR3 DNA sequence: TGTGCCAGCAGTGCAGACAGGGCGCAGACCCAGTACTTC. The encoded protein is CASSADRAQTQYF.